The present T cell receptor (beta chain) was sequenced within a study of human T cells and chemical hapten exposure (dated by TCRdb to the early 2020s). In terms of the full investigation: For sensitization, 2% DPC in acetone was applied to a 2 cm by 2 cm area of upper inner arm skin. Patch testing was done on the upper back using Finn chambers containing 0.01% DPC, and results were scored after 6 days according to International Contact Dermatitis Research Group standards. Alopecia areata with under or over 50% scalp involvement, alopecia totalis and alopecia universalis were represented in the patient cohort, which was mostly female. Throughout the study period of 20 to 30 weeks, patients also received therapeutic DPC doses to the scalp every week. Nearly 30 alopecia patients provided blood for TCR sequencing at one to four time points (pre-sensitization, 2, 6 and 24 weeks). Blood samples were taken from patients before sensitization (week 0) and then at 2, 6 and about 24 weeks after DPC sensitization. This study followed changes in the peripheral blood TCR repertoire in vivo during primary and secondary sensitization of alopecia patients to the hapten diphenylcyclopropenone (DPC). The libraries were sequenced as a pool, and the TCR yield per sample differed mostly because of small variations in library volumes within the pool.

Libraries were prepared through RACE. Data came from a NextSeq 500. During library preparation, unique molecular identifiers were attached to individual cDNA molecules so that TCRs could be counted in a quantitative, reproducible way. For every blood RNA sample, sequencing covered both the TCR alpha and TCR beta chains. The authors' pipeline ran thus. Samples had a median of about 90,000 TCRs, with a range from about 20,000 to 690,600. V, J and CDR3 annotation of the TCR reads was carried out using the Decombinator software suite. For PS versus PT1 abundance plots, all samples were subsampled to the same number of TCRs (28,000). Expanded TCRs were defined as absent before sensitization and observed at least eight times at the 2-week time point. In TCRdb, the public reads were trimmed at Q25 with fastp and aligned with MiXCR, with productive beta chains retained. Every distinct CDR3 protein forms one entry, paired with its most common genes and DNA. Here the V and J calls rest on TCRdb's processing, not on the authors' analysis. Across this sample there are around 150,000 distinct CDR3 sequences, with roughly 15% seen only once. The leading ten clones occupy 1.5% to 2% of the sample.

The time point label for this specimen denotes: patch test 1, 2 weeks after DPC sensitization. Per the publication, the treatment or condition label means: therapeutic diphenylcyclopropenone sensitization with weekly scalp DPC. Blood at each patch-test visit was drawn before the patch test was applied. To be eligible, patients had to be aged 18 to 70, diagnosed with alopecia and judged suitable for DPC therapy, while pregnant patients were excluded. Total RNA was extracted from unfractionated whole blood collected in Tempus Blood RNA tubes. This clonotype was counted a few times. What antigen it recognizes has not been identified. No qualities accompany the bases; no much larger clone lies one base away. Broad study findings and their caveats: Expanded TCRs formed significantly more large CDR3 similarity clusters than pre-sensitization or healthy control sets, consistent with antigen-driven responses. Alopecia, a presumed autoimmune disease, was present in all patients, so the immune response of the patients might differ from that of healthy individuals. DPC sensitization did not change how many TCRs were above 1 in 1000 frequency, and no evidence was found of alterations in global repertoire structure. Patch test score correlated positively with the number of PT1 expanded TCRs, reaching significance at thresholds 8, 16 and 32 but not at 4. After repeated subsampling, the strength of the expansion versus patch-test correlation and the threshold at which it became significant changed.

The CDR3 holds 14 amino acids from the cysteine to the phenylalanine. Only the CDR3 part of the read is kept: 42 bases, read in frame from the first base. Germline trimming amounts to 1 base on V and 4 bases on J, with 1 as the count of junction bases outside the gene matches. The V and J segments used are TRBV12-3 or TRBV12-4 and TRBJ2-5; TRBD1 matches 9 bases in the middle. Sequenced here: whole blood, sampled in connection with sensitization to the hapten diphenylcyclopropenone (DPC). This clonotype was obtained from a woman in her 30s with alopecia areata. Some clones in this sample may be carry-over from other donors' samples. The CDR3 region has the sequence CASSLGTGVETQYF. The DNA reads as follows: TGTGCCAGCAGTTTAGGGACAGGGGTAGAGACCCAGTACTTC.